One sample yielded the 12 T cell receptor beta chains listed below, sequenced in a study of T cells expressing NK-cell markers. Reprocessing the 5' RACE reads, TCRdb reports a single entry for every CDR3 protein and omits DNA. The sample holds 550,000 or so distinct CDR3 sequences. The sample was blood T cells: a sorted CD56 or NKG2C T cell subset, CD4+ or CD8+ T cells, or bulk PBMC T cells (not recorded which). These receptors were collected from a man between 18 and 29 years old in good health.

The rearrangement links TRBV20-1 to TRBJ2-5; TCRdb lists TRBD1, though no DNA is available to test this call. From germline, CDR1 is DFQATT and CDR2 SNEGSKA (reference sequence). This CDR3 has 13 residues. This CDR3 reads CSAPVVVGETQYF.

The chain couples TRBV5-1 to TRBJ2-5; without DNA, the TCRdb call of TRBD2 cannot be checked. This CDR3 is 16 amino acids long. Per the germline V gene, CDR1 is SGHRS and CDR2 is YFSETQ. CDR3 region: CASSATLAGFQETQYF.

The chain uses TRBV3-1 and TRBJ2-1; with no DNA, the TCRdb D assignment of TRBD2 cannot be verified. Germline V gene lookup returns CDR1 LGHDT and CDR2 YNNKEL (reference sequence). CDR3 size: 14 residues. This chain's CDR3 is CASSQVRAVVEQFF.

The CDR3 is CASSSDWTSTDTQYF. The chain couples TRBV7-7 to TRBJ2-3; without DNA, the TCRdb call of TRBD2 cannot be checked. Looked up from germline, CDR1 is SSHAT and CDR2 is FNYEAQ (reference sequence). The CDR3 extends over 15 amino acids.

This chain joins TRBV12-3 or TRBV12-4 and TRBJ2-1; the D gene TCRdb calls, TRBD2, cannot be checked with no DNA. This CDR3 region has 15 residues. The CDR3 loop reads CASGPGLEKNNEQFF.

The gene calls are TRBV5-1 and TRBJ1-6; the D gene TCRdb calls, TRBD1, cannot be checked with no DNA. This CDR3 spans 15 amino acids. The germline gives CDR1 SGHRS, CDR2 YFSETQ. This CDR3 reads CASSLEHTGNSPLHF.

The genes are TRBV12-3 or TRBV12-4 and TRBJ1-1. The CDR3 extends over 13 amino acids. CDR3 residues: CASSFSLDTEAFF.

V is TRBV12-5 and J is TRBJ2-6; TCRdb proposes TRBD1, but this gene call is untestable without DNA. The CDR3 sequence is 14 residues long. Per germline, CDR1 LGHNT and CDR2 FRNRAP. The CDR3 spells CASGPGGGANVLTF.

The chain recombines TRBV5-1 with TRBJ1-6. Germline V gene sequence: CDR1 SGHRS, CDR2 YFSETQ. This CDR3 is 13 amino acids long. CDR3 residues: CASKTDNNSPLHF.

The rearrangement joins TRBV15 to TRBJ1-1. This CDR3 has 12 residues. Germline V gene lookup returns CDR1 LNHNV and CDR2 YYDKDF (reference sequence). This CDR3 is CATSRDQGEAFF. Variable domain in full (rest from reference TRBV15 and TRBJ1-1): DAMVIQNPRYQVTQFGKPVTLSCSQTLNHNVMYWYQQKSSQAPKLLFHYYDKDFNNEADTPDNFQSRRPNTSFCFLDIRSPGLGDTAMYLCATSRDQGEAFFGQGTRLTVV.

The chain couples TRBV29-1 to TRBJ2-7; no DNA is available, so the TRBD2 call from TCRdb remains unchecked. The CDR3 spans 14 residues. CDR1 is SQVTM and CDR2 is ANQGSEA in the germline V gene. CDR3 sequence: CSVVGRAVWDEQYF.

The rearrangement links TRBV7-2 to TRBJ2-1. Germline V gene sequence: CDR1 SGHTA, CDR2 FQGNSA. The CDR3 contains 15 residues. The CDR3 protein is CASSLVGSPNNEQFF. The full variable domain, in which reference TRBV7-2 and TRBJ2-1 provide the parts outside the CDR3, is GAGVSQSPSNKVTEKGKDVELRCDPISGHTALYWYRQSLGQGLEFLIYFQGNSAPDKSGLPSDRFSAERTGGSVSTLTIQRTQQEDSAVYLCASSLVGSPNNEQFFGPGTRLTVL.